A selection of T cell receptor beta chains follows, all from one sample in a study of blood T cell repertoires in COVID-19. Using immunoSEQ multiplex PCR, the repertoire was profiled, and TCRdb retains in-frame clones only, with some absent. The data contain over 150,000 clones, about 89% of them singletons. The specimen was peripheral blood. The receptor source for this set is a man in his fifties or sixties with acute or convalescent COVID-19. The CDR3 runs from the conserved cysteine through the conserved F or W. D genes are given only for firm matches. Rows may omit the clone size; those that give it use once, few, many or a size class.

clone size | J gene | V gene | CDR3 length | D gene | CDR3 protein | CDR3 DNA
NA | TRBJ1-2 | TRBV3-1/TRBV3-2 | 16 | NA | CASSHATPLFNYGYTF | TGTGCCAGCAGCCATGCGACACCTTTATTTAACTATGGCTACACCTTC
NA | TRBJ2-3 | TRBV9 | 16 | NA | CASSGEGGVMGDTQYF | TGTGCCAGCAGCGGCGAGGGTGGGGTCATGGGAGATACGCAGTATTTT
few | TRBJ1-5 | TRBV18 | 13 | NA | CASSPPGGQPQHF | TGTGCCAGCTCGCCACCCGGGGGTCAGCCCCAGCATTTT
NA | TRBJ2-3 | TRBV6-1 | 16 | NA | CASSEGGRRRADTQYF | TGTGCCAGCAGTGAAGGGGGTCGCAGGAGGGCAGATACGCAGTATTTT
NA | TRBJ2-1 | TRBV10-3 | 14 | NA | CAITRAGLYNEQFF | TGTGCCATCACAAGGGCAGGGCTCTACAATGAGCAGTTCTTC
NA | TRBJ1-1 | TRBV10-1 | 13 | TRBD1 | CASRTGANTEAFF | TGCGCCAGCAGAACAGGGGCGAACACTGAAGCTTTCTTT
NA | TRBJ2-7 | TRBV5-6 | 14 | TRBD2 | CASSLGGSSYEQYF | TGTGCCAGCAGCTTGGGCGGGAGCTCCTACGAGCAGTACTTC
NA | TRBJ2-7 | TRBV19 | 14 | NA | CASSIGHDSYEQYF | TGTGCCAGTAGCATCGGACACGACTCCTACGAGCAGTACTTC
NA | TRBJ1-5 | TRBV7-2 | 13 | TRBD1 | CASSRDRNQPQHF | TGTGCCAGCAGCCGGGACAGAAATCAGCCCCAGCATTTT
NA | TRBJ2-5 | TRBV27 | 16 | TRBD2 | CASSPTSGGIYETQYF | TGTGCCAGCTCGCCGACTAGCGGGGGGATATATGAGACCCAGTACTTC
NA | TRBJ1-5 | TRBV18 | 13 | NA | CASSPDTNQPQHF | TGTGCCAGCTCTCCGGACACCAATCAGCCCCAGCATTTT
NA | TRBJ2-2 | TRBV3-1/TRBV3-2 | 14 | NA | CASSQGGGVGELFF | TGTGCCAGCAGCCAAGGAGGGGGGGTCGGGGAGCTGTTTTTT
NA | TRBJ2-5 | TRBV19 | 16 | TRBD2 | CASRPAGRGGQETQYF | TGTGCCAGTAGACCCGCGGGGCGGGGGGGCCAAGAGACCCAGTACTTC
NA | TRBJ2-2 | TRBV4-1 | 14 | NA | CASSHKGGSGELFF | TGCGCCAGCAGCCATAAGGGGGGGTCCGGGGAGCTGTTTTTT
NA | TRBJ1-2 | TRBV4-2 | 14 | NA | CASSQDVGDYGYTF | TGTGCCAGCAGCCAAGATGTCGGGGACTATGGCTACACCTTC
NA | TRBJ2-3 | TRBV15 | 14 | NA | CATSRDLVADTQYF | TGTGCCACCAGCAGAGATCTAGTGGCAGATACGCAGTATTTT